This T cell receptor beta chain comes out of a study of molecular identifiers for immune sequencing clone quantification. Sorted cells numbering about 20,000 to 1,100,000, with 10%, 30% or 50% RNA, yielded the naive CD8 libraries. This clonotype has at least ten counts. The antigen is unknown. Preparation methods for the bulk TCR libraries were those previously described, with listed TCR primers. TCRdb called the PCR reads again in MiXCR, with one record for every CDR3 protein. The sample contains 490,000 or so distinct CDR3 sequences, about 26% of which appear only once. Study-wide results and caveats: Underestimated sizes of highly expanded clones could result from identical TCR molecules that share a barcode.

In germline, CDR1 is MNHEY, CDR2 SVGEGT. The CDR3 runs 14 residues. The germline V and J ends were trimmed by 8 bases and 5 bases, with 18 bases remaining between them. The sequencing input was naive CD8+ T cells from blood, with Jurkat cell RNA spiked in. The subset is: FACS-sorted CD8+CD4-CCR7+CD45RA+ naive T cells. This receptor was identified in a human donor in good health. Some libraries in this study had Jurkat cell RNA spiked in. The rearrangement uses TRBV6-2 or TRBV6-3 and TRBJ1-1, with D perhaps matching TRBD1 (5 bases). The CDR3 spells CASGDGREGTEAFF. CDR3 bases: TGTGCCAGCGGGGACGGCCGAGAGGGGACTGAAGCTTTCTTT.